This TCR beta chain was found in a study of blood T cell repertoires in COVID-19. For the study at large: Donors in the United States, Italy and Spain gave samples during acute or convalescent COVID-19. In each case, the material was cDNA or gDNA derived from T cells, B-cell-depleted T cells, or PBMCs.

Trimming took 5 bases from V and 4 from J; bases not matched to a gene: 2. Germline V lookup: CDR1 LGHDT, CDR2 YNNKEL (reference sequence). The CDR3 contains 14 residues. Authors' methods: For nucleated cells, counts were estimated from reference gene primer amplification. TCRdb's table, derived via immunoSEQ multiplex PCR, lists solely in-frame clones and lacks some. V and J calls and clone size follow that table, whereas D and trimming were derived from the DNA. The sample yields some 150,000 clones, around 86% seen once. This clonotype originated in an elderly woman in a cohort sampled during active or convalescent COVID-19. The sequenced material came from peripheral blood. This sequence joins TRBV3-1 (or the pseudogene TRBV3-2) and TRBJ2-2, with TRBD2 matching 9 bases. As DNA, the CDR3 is TGTGCCAGCAGCAAGACTAGCGGCACCGGGGAGCTGTTTTTT. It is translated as CASSKTSGTGELFF.